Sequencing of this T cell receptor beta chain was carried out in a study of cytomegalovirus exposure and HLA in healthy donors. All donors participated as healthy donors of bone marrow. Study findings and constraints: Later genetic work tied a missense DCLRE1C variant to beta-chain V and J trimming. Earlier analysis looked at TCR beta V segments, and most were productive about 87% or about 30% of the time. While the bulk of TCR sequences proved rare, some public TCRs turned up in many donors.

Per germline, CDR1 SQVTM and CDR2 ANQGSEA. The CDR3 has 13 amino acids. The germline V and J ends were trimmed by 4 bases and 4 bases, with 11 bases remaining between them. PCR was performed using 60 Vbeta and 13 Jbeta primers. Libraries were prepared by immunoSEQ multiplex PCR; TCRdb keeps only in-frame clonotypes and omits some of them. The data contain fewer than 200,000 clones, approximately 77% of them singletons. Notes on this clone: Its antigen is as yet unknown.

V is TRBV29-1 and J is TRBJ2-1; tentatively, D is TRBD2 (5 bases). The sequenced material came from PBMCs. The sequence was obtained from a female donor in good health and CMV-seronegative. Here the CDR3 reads CSVGGRDYNEQFF. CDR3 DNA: TGCAGCGTTGGCGGACGGGATTACAATGAGCAGTTCTTC.